These 31 T cell receptor beta chains originate from one sample sequenced in a study of shared clonotypes between healthy human individuals. The table came from immunoSEQ multiplex PCR; TCRdb's copy has only in-frame clones and leaves some out. The top ten hold 1.5% to 2% of the sample, which has around 2,000,000 clones, 90% to 95% seen once. Naive CD8 populations comprised CD45RO-negative cells positively selected for CCR7, excluding terminally differentiated effector memory CD45RA+ cells. The sample consisted of naive CD8+ T cells from PBMCs. All receptors come from a man in his late teens or twenties in good health. Some clones in this sample may be carry-over from other donors' samples.

CDR3 in amino acids: CASSEEEGNEKLFF. For the CDR3, the DNA is TGTGCCAGCAGTGAGGAGGAAGGTAATGAAAAACTGTTTTTT. This chain uses TRBV2 with TRBJ1-4; D uncertain. CDR3 length: 14 residues. V dropped 3 bases and J dropped 4 bases, with 9 bases sitting between them. CDR1 is SNHLY and CDR2 is FYNNEI in the germline V gene.

J is TRBJ2-7 and V is TRBV19; D remains ambiguous. Germline V CDR1 and CDR2: LNHDA, SQIVND (reference sequence). Trimming stripped 3 bases from V and 3 bases from J, with 9 bases between. There are 13 residues in the CDR3. The CDR3 nucleotides read TGTGCCAGTAGTATTAACGGTTTCTACGAGCAGTACTTC. Its protein is CASSINGFYEQYF. Filled out from reference TRBV19 and TRBJ2-7, the complete variable domain reads DGGITQSPKYLFRKEGQNVTLSCEQNLNHDAMYWYRQDPGQGLRLIYYSQIVNDFQKGDIAEGYSVSREKKESFPLTVTSAQKNPTAFYLCASSINGFYEQYFGPGTRLTVT.

This clone was detected only once. The V call is TRBV6-1, the J call TRBJ1-2; TRBD1 aligns across 7 bases. There are 15 residues in the CDR3. Germline assignment: CDR1 MNHNS and CDR2 SASEGT. V was clipped by 6 bases and J by 4 bases; unmatched bases: 11. CDR3 in DNA: TGTGCCAGCAGGGGGACAGTACAAATGGGCTATGGCTACACCTTC. This gives the protein CASRGTVQMGYGYTF.

The chain joins TRBV13 to TRBJ1-2; possibly TRBD1 for D (6 bases). V gave up 0 bases and J gave up 6 bases, with 11 bases separating them. This CDR3 comprises 14 residues. Germline V gene sequence: CDR1 PRHDT, CDR2 FYEKMQ (reference sequence). The CDR3: CASSLGKQGNGYTF. The CDR3 DNA follows: TGTGCCAGCAGCTTAGGCAAACAGGGAAATGGCTACACCTTC.

This clone was observed once. This rearrangement joins TRBV4-3 to TRBJ1-5; the D gene is possibly TRBD1 (5 bases). The length of the CDR3 is 15 residues. V lost 0 bases and J 7 bases, leaving 13 bases between the germline ends. Germline-derived CDR1 and CDR2 are LGHNA and YSLEER. The CDR3 loop reads CASSQDREIGQPQHF. The CDR3 region has the DNA TGCGCCAGCAGCCAAGACAGGGAAATAGGCCAGCCCCAGCATTTT.

The V gene is TRBV5-6, the J gene TRBJ2-2; TRBD2 is a possible D gene (6 bases). V was cut by 3 bases and J by 2 bases, with 14 bases left in between. From germline, CDR1 is SGHDT and CDR2 YYEEEE. This CDR3 is 16 amino acids long. CDR3 nucleotide sequence: TGTGCCAGCAGCTCGCTAGCGAGCCTCAACACCGGGGAGCTGTTTTTT. This sequence encodes CASSSLASLNTGELFF.

The CDR3 nucleotides are TGTGCCAGCAGCCAGGGACAGGGAATCGATCAGCCCCAGCATTTT. This translates into CASSQGQGIDQPQHF. V gene TRBV9 combines with J gene TRBJ1-5; 9 bases line up with TRBD1. CDR1 is SGDLS, CDR2 YYNGEE, per germline. V was clipped by 4 bases and J by 5 bases; unmatched bases: 7. The CDR3 contains 15 residues.

The chain employs TRBV28 and TRBJ2-1, with 10 bases that match TRBD2. The junction had 8 bases not matched to a gene; V was cut back by 5 bases and J by 10 bases. Germline V CDR1 and CDR2: MDHEN, SYDVKM. The CDR3 is 14 residues long. The CDR3 region has the DNA TGTGCCAGCAGTCTAGCGGGGGTGGGAGCGGAGCAGTTCTTC. Protein sequence: CASSLAGVGAEQFF.

The chain employs TRBV27 and TRBJ2-3; 8 bases map to TRBD2. The CDR3 sequence is 15 residues long. With 4 bases clipped from V and 4 bases from J, the junction kept 7 bases outside the gene matches. Germline lookup yields CDR1 MNHEY and CDR2 SMNVEV (reference sequence). Here the CDR3 DNA reads TGTGCCAGCAGTTATGCAGCGGGAGAGTCAGATACGCAGTATTTT. Protein: CASSYAAGESDTQYF.

The rearrangement links TRBV5-6 to TRBJ2-7, with 8 bases matching TRBD2. CDR1 SGHDT and CDR2 YYEEEE come from the germline V gene. The CDR3 is made up of 16 amino acids. The J segment lost 2 bases and the V segment lost 0 bases, leaving 7 bases of the junction unmatched. CDR3 nucleotide sequence: TGTGCCAGCAGCTTGGCACCGGGACTAGAGGCCTACGAGCAGTACTTC. Protein product: CASSLAPGLEAYEQYF.

The V gene is TRBV10-1, the J gene TRBJ2-7, with D uncertain. Trimming left V 2 bases short and J 2 bases short, with 10 bases between. Germline values: CDR1 WNHNN, CDR2 SYGVQD (reference sequence). The CDR3 length is 14 residues. The CDR3 spells CASSENAGAYEQYF. Written as DNA, the CDR3 is TGCGCCAGCAGTGAGAATGCCGGCGCCTACGAGCAGTACTTC.

The chain combines TRBV28 with TRBJ1-5; D is undetermined. The CDR3 is 15 residues long. Germline CDR1 reads MDHEN; CDR2 reads SYDVKM. V lost 1 base, J lost 0 bases, and 7 bases lay in between. CDR3 in amino acids: CASSLLTYSNQPQHF. The CDR3 DNA reads as TGTGCCAGCAGTTTATTAACCTATAGCAATCAGCCCCAGCATTTT.

This clone has only one observation. This chain connects TRBV6-1 to TRBJ2-7; D is undetermined. CDR3 length: 15 residues. The germline V and J ends were trimmed by 6 bases and 0 bases, with 15 bases remaining between them. CDR1 is MNHNS, CDR2 SASEGT, per germline. The CDR3 DNA follows: TGTGCCAGCAGCCCTCGGACGGTTGACTCCTACGAGCAGTACTTC. As protein: CASSPRTVDSYEQYF.

The V and J genes are TRBV9 and TRBJ2-7, with a weak D call TRBD2 (6 bases). The CDR3 covers 13 residues. CDR1 and CDR2 from the germline V gene are SGDLS and YYNGEE. Trimming took 7 bases from V and 4 from J, leaving 15 bases between them. CDR3 sequence reads: CASGGAGSYEQYF. In DNA form, the CDR3 reads TGTGCCAGCGGCGGAGCGGGTTCGTACGAGCAGTACTTC.

The rearrangement joins TRBV29-1 to TRBJ2-7, with 10 positions matching TRBD2. J lost 2 bases, V lost 6 bases, and 4 bases had no gene match. The CDR3 is made up of 13 amino acids. Germline V lookup: CDR1 SQVTM, CDR2 ANQGSEA. The CDR3 sequence is CSVRLAGTYEQYF. The CDR3 bases are TGCAGCGTGAGACTAGCGGGCACCTACGAGCAGTACTTC.

The V gene is TRBV10-3, the J gene TRBJ2-7; D may correspond to TRBD1 or TRBD2 (5 bases each). Germline loops: CDR1 ENHRY, CDR2 SYGVKD. V dropped 8 bases and J dropped 1 base, with 24 bases sitting between them. The CDR3 is 17 amino acids. The CDR3 loop reads CAIAAPGPLLGSYEQYF. In DNA form, the CDR3 reads TGTGCCATCGCCGCTCCGGGACCTCTCTTGGGGTCCTACGAGCAGTACTTC.

The V gene is TRBV5-1, the J gene TRBJ2-5; TRBD2 aligns across 13 bases. Germline loops: CDR1 SGHRS, CDR2 YFSETQ. J gave up 5 bases and V 4 bases, and 8 bases lay outside the gene matches. The length of the CDR3 is 16 residues. CDR3 region: CASSIGLAGARETQYF. The CDR3 coding sequence is TGCGCCAGCAGCATCGGACTAGCGGGAGCACGGGAGACCCAGTACTTC.

The V gene is TRBV5-1, the J gene TRBJ1-2; 8 bases fit TRBD1. CDR3 length: 14 amino acids. The V gene's germline CDR1 is SGHRS and CDR2 YFSETQ. J lost 8 bases, V lost 1 base, and 7 bases had no gene match. CDR3 in amino acids: CASSLPDREGGYTF. The CDR3 nucleotides are TGCGCCAGCAGCTTGCCGGACAGGGAAGGAGGCTACACCTTC.

V usage is TRBV7-9 and J usage is TRBJ2-6, with unresolved D. The CDR3 is 15 residues long. Trimming pared 4 bases from V and 1 base from J, leaving 8 bases between. From germline, CDR1 is SEHNR and CDR2 FQNEAQ (reference sequence). The CDR3 DNA reads TGTGCCAGCAGCTCCCAGGAATCTGGGGCCAACGTCCTGACTTTC. As protein: CASSSQESGANVLTF.

V usage is TRBV19 and J usage is TRBJ2-3; D is unresolved. Between the trimmed V and J ends, which lost 5 bases and 5 bases, there was a span of 14 bases. The CDR3 covers 14 residues. Germline-derived CDR1 and CDR2 are LNHDA and SQIVND (reference sequence). The DNA of the CDR3 is TGTGCCAGTAGTGTAGTAGGGTATGAAGATACGCAGTATTTT. Residues: CASSVVGYEDTQYF.

This chain connects TRBV27 to TRBJ1-1; 9 bases fit TRBD1. Per the germline V gene, CDR1 is MNHEY and CDR2 is SMNVEV (reference sequence). This CDR3 is 17 amino acids long. The J segment lost 1 base and the V segment lost 8 bases, leaving 14 bases of the junction unmatched. In DNA form, the CDR3 reads TGTGCCAGCTTCGCGTTGGGGCGACAGGGGGAGAACACTGAAGCTTTCTTT. Its translation: CASFALGRQGENTEAFF.

The chain is built from TRBV7-9 and TRBJ2-2; 8 bases are shared with TRBD1. This CDR3 has 14 residues. The germline gives CDR1 SEHNR, CDR2 FQNEAQ (reference sequence). V shed 6 bases, J shed 6 bases, and the junction held 6 bases outside the gene matches. The CDR3 is CASSPPGGSGELFF. CDR3 nucleotides: TGTGCCAGCAGTCCTCCAGGGGGCTCCGGGGAGCTGTTTTTT.

The CDR3 DNA reads as TGTGCCAGCAGCCAACGAACGAACAGCCGGGCCCCGCTGGGGAATGAGCAGTTCTTC. Translating it yields CASSQRTNSRAPLGNEQFF. The chain has TRBV7-6 and TRBJ2-1; D unresolved. This CDR3 comprises 19 residues. Trimming cost V 5 bases and J 7 bases, with 30 bases left between them. Germline V lookup: CDR1 SGHVS, CDR2 FNYEAQ.

The V and J genes are TRBV7-2 and TRBJ2-7, with 16 positions matching TRBD2. The junction had 10 bases not matched to a gene; V was cut back by 7 bases and J by 1 base. There are 18 residues in the CDR3. Germline V gene data show CDR1 as SGHTA and CDR2 as FQGNSA. CDR3 loop: CASTQPGLAGGLSYEQYF. The CDR3 nucleotides are TGTGCCAGCACCCAACCGGGACTAGCGGGAGGGTTGTCCTACGAGCAGTACTTC.

The chain recombines TRBV27 with TRBJ2-7, with 9 positions matching TRBD1. This CDR3 comprises 14 residues. The V gene's germline CDR1 is MNHEY and CDR2 SMNVEV (reference sequence). With 3 bases clipped from V and 6 bases from J, the junction kept 6 bases outside the gene matches. CDR3 bases: TGTGCCAGCAGTTTCGGACAGGGGATGGCCGAGCAGTACTTC. Residues: CASSFGQGMAEQYF.

This clone has just one count. The rearrangement joins TRBV14 to TRBJ2-1, with D tentatively TRBD1 (6 bases). V was pared by 4 bases and J by 1 base, with 26 bases between. Germline V gene data show CDR1 as SGHDN and CDR2 as FVKESK. The CDR3 extends over 20 amino acids. The CDR3 DNA is TGTGCCAGCAGCCCAACCAGGGGACGGTCGATAGACCCGTCCTACAATGAGCAGTTCTTC. It encodes CASSPTRGRSIDPSYNEQFF.

This rearrangement joins TRBV10-1 to TRBJ2-2; 7 bases fit TRBD1. Trimming took 2 bases from V and 7 from J; bases not matched to a gene: 1. CDR3 length: 13 residues. Germline V gives CDR1 WNHNN, CDR2 SYGVQD (reference sequence). Written as DNA, the CDR3 is TGCGCCAGCAGTGAGAGGGGGCACGGGGAGCTGTTTTTT. This encodes CASSERGHGELFF.

As concerns this clone: The sample contains more than one DNA sequence encoding this CDR3. This chain links TRBV9 with TRBJ2-5; tentatively, D is TRBD2 (6 bases). The V end lost 0 bases, the J end lost 2 bases, and 11 bases lay between the germline ends. In germline, CDR1 is SGDLS, CDR2 YYNGEE. The CDR3 loop spans 15 amino acids. The CDR3, as DNA: TGTGCCAGCAGCGTAGGGGGAGGACTACAAGAGACCCAGTACTTC. It codes for CASSVGGGLQETQYF. The full variable domain, in which reference TRBV9 and TRBJ2-5 provide the parts outside the CDR3, is DSGVTQTPKHLITATGQRVTLRCSPRSGDLSVYWYQQSLDQGLQFLIQYYNGEERAKGNILERFSAQQFPDLHSELNLSSLELGDSALYFCASSVGGGLQETQYFGPGTRLLVL.

Note on this clone: Different DNA sequences within this sample yield the same CDR3. The chain links TRBV29-1 to TRBJ1-2; D is possibly TRBD1 (5 bases). Germline CDR1 is SQVTM and CDR2 is ANQGSEA. V was pared by 3 bases and J by 7 bases, with 15 bases between. The CDR3 is 13 amino acids. In DNA form, the CDR3 reads TGCAGCGTTGAGGCCCAGGGCATCGGTGGCTACACCTTC. It specifies CSVEAQGIGGYTF. The full variable domain, completed using reference TRBV29-1 and TRBJ1-2, is SAVISQKPSRDICQRGTSLTIQCQVDSQVTMMFWYRQQPGQSLTLIATANQGSEATYESGFVIDKFPISRPNLTFSTLTVSNMSPEDSSIYLCSVEAQGIGGYTFGSGTRLTVV.

The chain couples TRBV1 to TRBJ2-7; the table calls TRBD2, which could not be checked here. TRBV1 is a pseudogene segment. The CDR3 extends over 17 amino acids. The CDR3 protein is CTSSQDDGDSPNYEQYF. The CDR3 DNA is TGCACCAGCAGCCAAGATGATGGGGACTCCCCCAACTACGAGCAGTACTTC.

In its sample, this clone was seen once. The chain combines TRBV9 with TRBJ2-3; D gene unclear. This CDR3 has 11 residues. V was shortened by 4 bases and J by 11 bases, with 11 bases between the two germline ends. CDR1 is SGDLS and CDR2 is YYNGEE in the germline V gene. In DNA, the CDR3 is TGTGCCAGCAGCCCAGATACGGAGCAGTATTTT. Protein sequence: CASSPDTEQYF.